Reported below is one T cell receptor beta chain. The target of this receptor is not known. Base qualities are not recorded, but no much larger clone differs from it by a single base. V was cut back by 1 base and J by 2 bases, leaving a gap of 20 bases between them. The CDR3 runs 18 residues from the cysteine to the phenylalanine. Solely the CDR3 DNA is kept, with 54 bases framed from the first base. In the germline V gene, CDR1 corresponds to MGHRA and CDR2 to YSYEKL. For sequencing of the TCRbeta CDR3 region, genomic DNA was extracted from the sorted cells. TCRbeta CDR3 regions were sequenced using the immunoSEQ Assay. TCRdb took over this immuneACCESS table, retaining in-frame rearrangements with V and J assigned. Such tables are incomplete; in checked studies, under half of the missing clones stem from an unresolved V gene, and the remainder is unexplained. The sample yields tens of thousands of clones; 80% were counted once. Of the sample, 8.2% is held by the ten largest clones.

Patients with autoimmune disease history or receiving systemic immunosuppression were excluded from the trial. In every dose cohort, peripheral blood was drawn for TCR sequencing at baseline, cycle 4 day 1, and cycle 7 day 1. Samples came from an open-label, multicenter, first-in-human phase I dose-escalation trial of ivuxolimab. Adults with locally advanced or metastatic melanoma, renal cell, hepatocellular, or head and neck squamous cell carcinoma were enrolled in the trial. Before TCR sequencing, CD4+ T cells and CD8+ T cells were sorted from peripheral blood as separate populations. These data belong to a study of OX40 agonist ivuxolimab in advanced cancers. A note on the overall study: The costimulatory receptor OX40 (CD134) was targeted by ivuxolimab, a fully human IgG2 agonistic monoclonal antibody. In the dose-escalation cohort, 70% to 90% of patients were male, and the mean age was 60 years with a range of roughly 20 to 85. The monotherapy dose-escalation portion (N ≈ 52 patients) of the phase I ivuxolimab trial is reported in the paper. Three dose-escalation patients achieved partial responses, one with hepatocellular carcinoma and two with cutaneous melanoma. Peripheral TCRbeta sequencing was intended to test whether TCR sequence diversity was altered and clonal T-cell expansion was caused by ivuxolimab. Of the approximately 50 dose-escalation patients, hepatocellular carcinoma was present in 19, melanoma in roughly 15, renal cell carcinoma in 9 and head and neck cancer in 9. Prior anti-PD-1, anti-PD-L1 or anti-CTLA-4 therapy was permitted, and checkpoint inhibitors had been received by less than 45% of dose-escalation patients. Intravenous ivuxolimab was administered to patients every 2 weeks at six dose levels: 0.01, 0.1, 0.3, 1.5, 3 and 10 mg/kg.

Points the paper makes about the study in general: At doses of 0.1 to 3.0 mg/kg, clonal expansion of both CD4+ and CD8+ T cells in blood was seen between baseline and week 6. The antigen specificity of the clonally expanded peripheral T cells was not determined. Low levels of normalized T-cell clonal expansion were also seen in some patients who did not respond. In partial responders in the 0.1-3.0 mg/kg groups, normalized peripheral clonal expansion was found to be among the lowest, especially among CD8+ T cells. After ivuxolimab, more expanded clones were found on average in CD8+ T cells than in CD4+ T cells.

The sequenced sample was CD4+ or CD8+ T cells sorted from blood, obtained in a trial of the OX40 agonist ivuxolimab. The receptor was isolated from an adult with an advanced solid tumor such as melanoma, head and neck, liver or kidney cancer. The rearranged chain carries TRBV4-1 and TRBJ2-5, with no confidently assigned D gene. The sequence in DNA is TGCGCCAGCAGCCAAGTTGATGTCGGGTCAGCCTTACAAGAGACCCAGTACTTC. This yields the protein CASSQVDVGSALQETQYF.